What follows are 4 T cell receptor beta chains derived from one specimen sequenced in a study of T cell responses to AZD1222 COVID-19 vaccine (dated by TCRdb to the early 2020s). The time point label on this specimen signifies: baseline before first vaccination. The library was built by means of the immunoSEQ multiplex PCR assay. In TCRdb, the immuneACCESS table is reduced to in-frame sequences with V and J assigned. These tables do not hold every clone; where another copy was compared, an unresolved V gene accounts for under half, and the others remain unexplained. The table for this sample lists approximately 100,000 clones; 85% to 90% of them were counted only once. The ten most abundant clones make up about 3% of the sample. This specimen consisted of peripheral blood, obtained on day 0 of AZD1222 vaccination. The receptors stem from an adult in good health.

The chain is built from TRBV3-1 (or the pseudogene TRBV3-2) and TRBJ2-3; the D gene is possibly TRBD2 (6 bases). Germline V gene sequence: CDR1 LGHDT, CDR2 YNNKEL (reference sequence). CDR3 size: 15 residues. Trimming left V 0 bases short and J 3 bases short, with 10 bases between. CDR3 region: CASSQDAGWTDTQYF. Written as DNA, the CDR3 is TGTGCCAGCAGCCAAGATGCGGGGTGGACAGATACGCAGTATTTT.

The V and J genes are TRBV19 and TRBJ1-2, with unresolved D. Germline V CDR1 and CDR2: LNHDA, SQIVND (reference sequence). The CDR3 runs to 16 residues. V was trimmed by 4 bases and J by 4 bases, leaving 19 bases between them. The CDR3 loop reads CASSTPFEPIGYGYTF. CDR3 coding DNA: TGTGCCAGTAGTACCCCTTTCGAGCCTATCGGCTATGGCTACACCTTC. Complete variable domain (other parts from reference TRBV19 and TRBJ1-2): DGGITQSPKYLFRKEGQNVTLSCEQNLNHDAMYWYRQDPGQGLRLIYYSQIVNDFQKGDIAEGYSVSREKKESFPLTVTSAQKNPTAFYLCASSTPFEPIGYGYTFGSGTRLTVV.

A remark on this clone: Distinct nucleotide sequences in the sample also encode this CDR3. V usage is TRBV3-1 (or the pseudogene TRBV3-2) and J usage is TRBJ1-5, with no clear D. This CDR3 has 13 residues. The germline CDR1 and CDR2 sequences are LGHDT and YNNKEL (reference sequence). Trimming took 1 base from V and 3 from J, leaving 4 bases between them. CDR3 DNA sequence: TGTGCCAGCAGCCAAGGGGACAATCAGCCCCAGCATTTT. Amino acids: CASSQGDNQPQHF.

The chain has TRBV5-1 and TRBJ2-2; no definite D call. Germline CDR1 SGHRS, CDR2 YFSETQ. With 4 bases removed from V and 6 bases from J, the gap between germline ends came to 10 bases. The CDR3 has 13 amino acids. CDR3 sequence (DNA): TGCGCCAGCAGCCCGCTTAGTGCCGGGGAGCTGTTTTTT. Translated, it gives CASSPLSAGELFF.